This is a list of T cell receptor beta chains from one sample in a study of cytomegalovirus exposure and HLA in healthy donors. Only in-frame clones appear in the TCRdb table, and some are missing; sequencing was by immunoSEQ multiplex PCR. Of about 150,000 clones in the sample, approximately 72% are singletons; the top ten hold 2.5% to 3%. Sequenced: PBMCs. The receptors shown here come from a man aged 18-30 years in good health and CMV-seronegative. The CDR3 runs from the conserved cysteine through the conserved F or W.

j_gene: TRBJ1-6
v_gene: TRBV9
len: 14
CDR3aa: CASSPSGAGSPLHF

j_gene: TRBJ2-1
v_gene: TRBV6-5
len: 16
CDR3aa: CASSYSWRGSYNEQFF

j_gene: TRBJ1-2
v_gene: TRBV5-8
len: 14
CDR3aa: CASSRRTGYNGYTF

j_gene: TRBJ1-5
v_gene: TRBV28
len: 15
CDR3aa: CASSLHLSGSQPQHF

j_gene: TRBJ2-6
v_gene: TRBV7-2
len: 18
CDR3aa: CASSQQVLLPSGANVLTF

j_gene: TRBJ1-5
v_gene: TRBV4-3
len: 15
CDR3aa: CASSQDGWGDQPQHF

j_gene: TRBJ2-7
v_gene: TRBV6-1
len: 13
CDR3aa: CASSTTGFDEQYF

j_gene: TRBJ1-5
v_gene: TRBV28
len: 13
CDR3aa: CASTTWQDQPQHF

j_gene: TRBJ2-2
v_gene: TRBV5-1
len: 14
CDR3aa: CASSLAGVTGELFF

j_gene: TRBJ2-3
v_gene: TRBV5-1
len: 15
CDR3aa: CASSSPGYRGATQYF

j_gene: TRBJ2-5
v_gene: TRBV7-2
len: 17
CDR3aa: CASSRGESSGGRETQYF

j_gene: TRBJ1-6
v_gene: TRBV5-1
len: 14
CDR3aa: CASSLAGFGSPLHF

j_gene: TRBJ1-4
v_gene: TRBV5-1
len: 15
CDR3aa: CASSLRGQIGEKLFF

j_gene: TRBJ1-1
v_gene: TRBV5-1
len: 18
CDR3aa: CASSKGANGQGSGDEAFF

j_gene: TRBJ1-1
v_gene: TRBV4-2
len: 15
CDR3aa: CASSQDGQGDTEAFF

j_gene: TRBJ2-7
v_gene: TRBV7-2
len: 15
CDR3aa: CASSLSFRGLYEQYF

j_gene: TRBJ2-5
v_gene: TRBV7-3
len: 13
CDR3aa: CASSSGGGETQYF

j_gene: TRBJ2-2
v_gene: TRBV4-2
len: 19
CDR3aa: CASSQDRFSGGAYTGELFF

j_gene: TRBJ2-1
v_gene: TRBV6-1
len: 14
CDR3aa: CASSDGQSYNEQFF

j_gene: TRBJ2-2
v_gene: TRBV18
len: 13
CDR3aa: CASSPQPFGELFF

j_gene: TRBJ1-1
v_gene: TRBV7-3
len: 16
CDR3aa: CASSSETAGKNTEAFF

j_gene: TRBJ2-1
v_gene: TRBV2
len: 14
CDR3aa: CASSPTRGGNEQFF

j_gene: TRBJ2-7
v_gene: TRBV7-2
len: 12
CDR3aa: CASSRQTYEQYF

j_gene: TRBJ2-1
v_gene: TRBV5-1
len: 17
CDR3aa: CASSYRLAGGPYNEQFF

j_gene: TRBJ1-3
v_gene: TRBV2
len: 15
CDR3aa: CASSEEAGGPNTIYF

j_gene: TRBJ1-2
v_gene: TRBV28
len: 15
CDR3aa: CASSGTGVTNYGYTF

j_gene: TRBJ1-5
v_gene: TRBV4-1
len: 14
CDR3aa: CASNPGHSNQPQHF

j_gene: TRBJ2-1
v_gene: TRBV15
len: 16
CDR3aa: CATSRDSGGAYNEQFF

j_gene: TRBJ2-7
v_gene: TRBV4-2
len: 16
CDR3aa: CASSQPTSGGIYEQYF

j_gene: TRBJ1-2
v_gene: TRBV6-6
len: 14
CDR3aa: CASSYGRGSPGYTF

j_gene: TRBJ1-1
v_gene: TRBV7-9
len: 13
CDR3aa: CASSLSGTSEAFF

j_gene: TRBJ2-5
v_gene: TRBV28
len: 14
CDR3aa: CASSSAGVQETQYF

j_gene: TRBJ1-1
v_gene: TRBV11-2
len: 15
CDR3aa: CASSSYGTPNTEAFF

j_gene: TRBJ2-1
v_gene: TRBV30
len: 15
CDR3aa: CAWSRQGFSYNEQFF

j_gene: TRBJ2-7
v_gene: TRBV5-4
len: 15
CDR3aa: CASSLTDRASYEQYF

j_gene: TRBJ1-2
v_gene: TRBV30
len: 11
CDR3aa: CAWSVANGYTF

j_gene: TRBJ2-6
v_gene: TRBV5-1
len: 15
CDR3aa: CASGGSDSGANVLTF

j_gene: TRBJ2-7
v_gene: TRBV7-8
len: 16
CDR3aa: CASSPSWRAPSYEQYF

j_gene: TRBJ2-2
v_gene: TRBV5-1
len: 17
CDR3aa: CASSLRGGGVRTGELFF

j_gene: TRBJ1-2
v_gene: TRBV4-3
len: 14
CDR3aa: CASSQVAINYGYTF

j_gene: TRBJ1-1
v_gene: TRBV7-9
len: 13
CDR3aa: CASSRGGDTEAFF

j_gene: TRBJ2-4
v_gene: TRBV28
len: 17
CDR3aa: CASSTWGQELAKNSQYF

j_gene: TRBJ1-2
v_gene: TRBV30
len: 11
CDR3aa: CAWSVEGGYTF

j_gene: TRBJ1-6
v_gene: TRBV7-9
len: 15
CDR3aa: CASSPPGQEYSPLHF

j_gene: TRBJ1-2
v_gene: TRBV13
len: 15
CDR3aa: CASSFLRASNYGYTF